This T cell receptor (beta chain) was recorded in a study of cytomegalovirus exposure and HLA in healthy donors. Overall study findings and caveats: Near-uniform donor sequencing depth was presumed by presence/absence analyses.

CDR3 size: 15 residues. V was clipped by 9 bases and J by 3 bases, with 20 bases between them. Per the germline V gene, CDR1 is LNHDA and CDR2 is SQIVND (reference sequence). Comment on this clone: Antigen: not known.

In the PCR, 60 Vbeta and 13 Jbeta primers were used. Original handling: In a later analysis, approximately 80 million unique TCR beta chains included roughly 11 million shared by two or more donors. Profiling relied on immunoSEQ multiplex PCR, and the TCRdb table lists in-frame clones only, not all of them. V and J calls and clone size are copied from that table; D and trimming were computed from the DNA. The table lists 150,000 or so clones, roughly 80% of them singletons. The sample taken for sequencing was PBMCs. This TCR was sampled from a man aged 35-49 years in good health and CMV-seropositive. The chain carries TRBV19 and TRBJ1-2, with D tentatively TRBD1 (5 bases). The DNA for the CDR3 is TGTGCCAGCAACTGGGAAACAGGAGCCTACTATGGCTACACCTTC. Its protein product is CASNWETGAYYGYTF.